The clone carrying this TCR beta chain came up a few times. This CDR3 spans 13 amino acids. The germline CDR1 and CDR2 sequences are GTSNPN and SVGIG (reference sequence). Trimming stripped 1 base from V and 9 bases from J, with 10 bases between. MiXCR, run by TCRdb on the RACE reads, gives a single entry per CDR3 protein. The sample holds over 75,000 distinct CDR3 sequences, about a tenth seen once. Stated time point: patch test 3, about 24 weeks after DPC sensitization. Documented treatment: therapeutic diphenylcyclopropenone sensitization with weekly scalp DPC. The data are from a study of human T cells and chemical hapten exposure. Background on the study: Patch tests put 0.01% DPC on the upper back, read at 6 days.

V and J are TRBV30 and TRBJ1-6; D not resolved. The source material was whole blood, sampled in connection with sensitization to the hapten diphenylcyclopropenone (DPC). The receptor was derived from a woman aged 30 to 39 with alopecia areata. Some clones in this sample may be carry-over from other donors' samples. The DNA for the CDR3 is TGTGCCTGGAGTGGTAGGGAGCCTTCACCCCTCCACTTT. It yields the protein CAWSGREPSPLHF.